The 22 T cell receptor beta chains below all came from one sample that was sequenced in a study of cytomegalovirus exposure and HLA in healthy donors. Primers included in the PCR were 60 Vbeta and 13 Jbeta primers. Measured with immunoSEQ multiplex PCR; TCRdb has only the in-frame clones, and not every one. The data contain 50,000 to 60,000 clones, about three quarters of them seen just once; the ten biggest clones take up around 3.1%. The sequenced material came from PBMCs. These receptors were collected from a man between 18 and 29 years old in good health and CMV-seronegative.

V is TRBV10-3 and J is TRBJ2-7, with TRBD2 identical over 9 bases. The CDR3 spans 14 residues. Losses at the gene ends were 2 bases for V and 6 bases for J; bases not matched to a gene: 5. The germline V gene has CDR1 ENHRY and CDR2 SYGVKD. The CDR3 bases are TGTGCCATCAGTGAGATAGCGGGAGCACCCGAGCAGTACTTC. Encoded protein: CAISEIAGAPEQYF.

The chain links TRBV25-1 to TRBJ2-3, with 8 bases that match TRBD2. This CDR3 has 15 residues. Germline assignment: CDR1 MGHDK and CDR2 SYGVNS. The ends lost 7 bases at V and 4 bases at J; junction bases unmatched: 10. CDR3 protein: CASTQSGGPSDTQYF. CDR3 nucleotides: TGTGCCAGCACCCAGTCGGGAGGGCCCTCAGATACGCAGTATTTT.

The CDR3 region is CASSRGSTYEQYF. The CDR3 nucleotides are TGTGCCAGCAGTCGAGGATCCACCTACGAGCAGTACTTC. The chain recombines TRBV7-9 with TRBJ2-7, with D hard to call. The CDR3 length is 13 residues. V lost 6 bases to trimming and J lost 2 bases, with 11 bases between them. The V gene's germline CDR1 is SEHNR and CDR2 FQNEAQ (reference sequence). The variable domain in full, with the rest retrieved from reference TRBV7-9 and TRBJ2-7, is DTGVSQNPRHKITKRGQNVTFRCDPISEHNRLYWYRQTLGQGPEFLTYFQNEAQLEKSRLLSDRFSAERPKGSFSTLEIQRTEQGDSAMYLCASSRGSTYEQYFGPGTRLTVT.

The chain links TRBV30 to TRBJ2-5, with 10 bases matching TRBD2. The CDR3 is 13 amino acids. Trimming took 4 bases from V and 4 from J; bases not matched to a gene: 3. The germline V gene encodes CDR1 GTSNPN and CDR2 SVGIG (reference sequence). CDR3 loop: CAWNRLAGETQYF. CDR3 bases: TGTGCCTGGAACCGACTAGCGGGAGAGACCCAGTACTTC.

The chain has TRBV5-1 and TRBJ2-7; D unresolved. The CDR3 runs 12 residues. Germline lookup yields CDR1 SGHRS and CDR2 YFSETQ. V dropped 0 bases and J dropped 4 bases, with 5 bases sitting between them. The CDR3 coding sequence is TGCGCCAGCAGCTTGGTCGAGTACGAGCAGTACTTC. Translating gives CASSLVEYEQYF.

The V and J genes are TRBV5-6 and TRBJ2-7; D remains ambiguous. Germline CDR1 and CDR2: SGHDT and YYEEEE. The CDR3 extends over 11 amino acids. V dropped 2 bases and J dropped 3 bases, with 3 bases sitting between them. As DNA, the CDR3 is TGTGCCAGCAGCTTATACTACGAGCAGTACTTC. It codes for CASSLYYEQYF. The full variable domain, completed using reference TRBV5-6 and TRBJ2-7, is DAGVTQSPTHLIKTRGQQVTLRCSPKSGHDTVSWYQQALGQGPQFIFQYYEEEERQRGNFPDRFSGHQFPNYSSELNVNALLLGDSALYLCASSLYYEQYFGPGTRLTVT.

As DNA, the CDR3 is TGCAGCGTTGAACGGGAGGTAGGGCTATTTGGCTTAGAGGACAATGAGCAGTTCTTC. Its translation is CSVEREVGLFGLEDNEQFF. This chain links TRBV29-1 with TRBJ2-1, with 7 bases that match TRBD2. This CDR3 region has 19 residues. Per the germline V gene, CDR1 is SQVTM and CDR2 is ANQGSEA. V trimming: 2 bases; J trimming: 5 bases; junction bases outside the gene matches: 21.

The rearrangement links TRBV5-1 to TRBJ2-2; TRBD2 aligns across 7 bases. This CDR3 is 14 amino acids long. Germline trimming cut 9 bases from V and 1 base from J; bases unmatched to any gene: 6. Germline V gene lookup returns CDR1 SGHRS and CDR2 YFSETQ. The CDR3 coding sequence is TGCGCCACCAAACCTAGCGGGAACACCGGGGAGCTGTTTTTT. Its protein is CATKPSGNTGELFF.

Here the CDR3 DNA reads TGTGCCAGTACTACTAAAGGGGGGACAGCCCGGACGAGCTCCTACAATGAGCAGTTCTTC. Translation: CASTTKGGTARTSSYNEQFF. This chain uses TRBV5-4 with TRBJ2-1, with D possibly matching TRBD1 (7 bases). Trimming removed 8 bases from V and 0 bases from J, with 30 bases in between. Germline CDR1 and CDR2: SGHNT and YYREEE (reference sequence). The CDR3 has 20 residues.

CDR3 DNA: TGCGCCAGCAGCTTGGACAGTGAAGCTTTCTTT. Protein: CASSLDSEAFF. This chain connects TRBV5-1 to TRBJ1-1, with D unresolved. The germline V and J ends were trimmed by 0 bases and 7 bases, with 4 bases remaining between them. This CDR3 is built from 11 residues. From germline, CDR1 is SGHRS and CDR2 YFSETQ.

The chain combines TRBV7-9 with TRBJ1-2, with D perhaps TRBD1 (6 bases). The CDR3 consists of 12 residues. V was cut by 5 bases and J by 7 bases, with 11 bases left in between. Germline V gene data show CDR1 as SEHNR and CDR2 as FQNEAQ (reference sequence). Here the CDR3 reads CASSLDRSGYTF. CDR3 nucleotides: TGTGCCAGCAGCCTCGACAGGTCTGGCTACACCTTC.

The CDR3 DNA is TGTGCCAGCAGCGTAGGAGGTTATCAGCCCCAGCATTTT. Translation gives CASSVGGYQPQHF. The gene calls are TRBV9 and TRBJ1-5, with D unresolved. From germline, CDR1 is SGDLS and CDR2 YYNGEE. The V end lost 0 bases, the J end lost 5 bases, and 6 bases lay between the germline ends. The CDR3 has 13 amino acids.

This rearrangement joins TRBV4-1 to TRBJ2-5, with 13 positions matching TRBD2. The V segment lost 2 bases and the J segment 5 bases; nucleotides outside the gene matches: 5. Germline assignment: CDR1 MGHRA and CDR2 YSYEKL. The CDR3 is 16 residues long. The CDR3 bases are TGCGCCAGCAGCCAAACTGGACTAGCGGGAGTTGAGACCCAGTACTTC. Its translation is CASSQTGLAGVETQYF.

V and J are TRBV11-3 and TRBJ2-1, with 7 bases lining up with TRBD2. V lost 5 bases, J lost 8 bases, and 15 bases stayed unmatched. The CDR3 extends over 16 amino acids. Looked up from germline, CDR1 is SGHNT and CDR2 is YENEEA. The CDR3 region has the DNA TGTGCCAGCAGCAGGGGAGGTGGCGGGAGTGTCTATGAGCAGTTCTTC. Amino acids: CASSRGGGGSVYEQFF.

This chain connects TRBV27 to TRBJ2-7; a weak D match, TRBD2 (5 bases). The CDR3 totals 12 residues. The V and J ends lost 5 bases and 6 bases respectively, with 11 bases between them. Germline CDR1 reads MNHEY; CDR2 reads SMNVEV (reference sequence). For the CDR3, the DNA is TGTGCCAGCAGTACTGGACGGGGCGAGCAGTACTTC. Translation: CASSTGRGEQYF.

The chain has TRBV6-1 and TRBJ1-1; 7 nucleotides match TRBD1. Germline-derived CDR1 and CDR2 are MNHNS and SASEGT. Trimming at V came to 7 bases and at J to 3 bases, leaving 5 bases not matched to a gene. The CDR3 is made up of 13 amino acids. This chain's CDR3 is CASTWDSYTEAFF. The DNA of the CDR3 is TGTGCCAGCACCTGGGACAGCTACACTGAAGCTTTCTTT.

This sequence joins TRBV10-3 and TRBJ2-7; a weak D match, TRBD2 (6 bases). CDR1 is ENHRY, CDR2 SYGVKD, per germline. This CDR3 is built from 14 residues. V was trimmed by 7 bases and J by 5 bases, leaving 18 bases between them. The CDR3 loop reads CAITPRGGLDEQYF. In nucleotides, the CDR3 is TGTGCCATCACCCCGCGGGGCGGGTTGGACGAGCAGTACTTC.

This clone was counted between two and nine times. V usage is TRBV30 and J usage is TRBJ1-1; D perhaps matches TRBD1 (6 bases). Trimming took off 2 bases at V and 5 bases at J, with 9 bases between the two ends. The CDR3 sequence is 12 residues long. Germline V gives CDR1 GTSNPN, CDR2 SVGIG (reference sequence). CDR3 DNA: TGTGCCTGGAGTAGGGGGACGACTGAAGCTTTCTTT. This codes for CAWSRGTTEAFF.

This clone was seen only a few times. The chain recombines TRBV29-1 with TRBJ2-3; no reliable D call. Germline CDR1 and CDR2: SQVTM and ANQGSEA. The length of the CDR3 is 13 residues. V dropped 6 bases and J dropped 2 bases, with 12 bases sitting between them. The CDR3 nucleotides are TGCAGCGTCCAGCGTTTTCCCACAGATACGCAGTATTTT. Protein sequence: CSVQRFPTDTQYF.

This chain uses TRBV7-8 with TRBJ2-2, with TRBD1 matching 8 bases. The V segment lost 1 base and the J segment 6 bases; nucleotides outside the gene matches: 7. The CDR3 runs 16 residues. The germline CDR1 and CDR2 sequences are SGHVS and FQNEAQ. In DNA form, the CDR3 reads TGTGCCAGCAGCTTAGTCGGGACAGGAGAGTCCGGGGAGCTGTTTTTT. This translates into CASSLVGTGESGELFF.

The rearrangement joins TRBV6-5 to TRBJ2-1, with 13 bases that match TRBD2. CDR3 length: 15 amino acids. V dropped 5 bases and J dropped 8; count of bases not matched to a gene: 6. The germline gives CDR1 MNHEY, CDR2 SVGAGI. The DNA for the CDR3 is TGTGCCAGCAGTCGACGGACTAGCGGGAGAGATGAGCAGTTCTTC. It encodes CASSRRTSGRDEQFF.

The V and J genes are TRBV28 and TRBJ1-1; D may be TRBD1 (5 bases). CDR1 and CDR2 (germline): MDHEN, SYDVKM. The CDR3 covers 13 residues. V lost 3 bases and J 5 bases, leaving 10 bases between the germline ends. The CDR3 protein is CASSFGGRTEAFF. DNA for the CDR3: TGTGCCAGCAGTTTTGGGGGGAGGACTGAAGCTTTCTTT.